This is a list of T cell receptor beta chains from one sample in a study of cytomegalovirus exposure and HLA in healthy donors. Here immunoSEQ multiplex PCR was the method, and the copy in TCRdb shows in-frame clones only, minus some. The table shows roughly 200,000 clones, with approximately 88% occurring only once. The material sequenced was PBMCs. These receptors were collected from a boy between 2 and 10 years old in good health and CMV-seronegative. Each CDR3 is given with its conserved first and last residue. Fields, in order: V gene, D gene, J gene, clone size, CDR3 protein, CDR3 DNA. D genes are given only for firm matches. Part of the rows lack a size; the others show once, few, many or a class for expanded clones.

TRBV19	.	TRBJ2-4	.	CASSKGGLADHKNIQYF	TGTGCCAGTAGTAAGGGGGGGCTAGCGGACCACAAAAACATTCAGTACTTC
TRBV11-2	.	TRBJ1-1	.	CASSPEYTEAFF	TGTGCCAGCAGCCCTGAGTACACTGAAGCTTTCTTT
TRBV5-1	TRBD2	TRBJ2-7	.	CASSLISGRADEQYF	TGCGCCAGCAGCTTAATTAGCGGGAGGGCCGACGAGCAGTACTTC
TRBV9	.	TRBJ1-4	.	CASSPRHTATNEKLFF	TGTGCCAGCAGCCCAAGACATACTGCAACTAATGAAAAACTGTTTTTT
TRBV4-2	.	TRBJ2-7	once	CASSQRRGGGPTGEQYF	TGTGCCAGCAGCCAACGCCGCGGGGGCGGTCCGACGGGGGAGCAGTACTTC
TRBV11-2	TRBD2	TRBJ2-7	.	CASSLRTSSYEQYF	TGTGCCAGCAGCTTGCGGACTAGCTCCTACGAGCAGTACTTC
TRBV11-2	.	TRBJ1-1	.	CASSFPPEGLNTEAFF	TGTGCCAGCAGCTTCCCCCCGGAGGGGCTGAACACTGAAGCTTTCTTT
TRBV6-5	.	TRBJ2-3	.	CASGAVTDTQYF	TGTGCCAGCGGGGCGGTCACAGATACGCAGTATTTT
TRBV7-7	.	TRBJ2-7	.	CASSPGVGYEQYF	TGTGCTAGCAGCCCCGGGGTAGGCTACGAGCAGTACTTC
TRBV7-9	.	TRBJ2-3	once	CASSSRLSTDTQYF	TGTGCCAGCAGCTCCAGACTTTCCACAGATACGCAGTATTTT
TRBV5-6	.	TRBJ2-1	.	CASSLVGGEQFF	TGTGCCAGCAGCTTGGTGGGGGGTGAGCAGTTCTTC
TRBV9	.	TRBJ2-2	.	CASSGLVGTGELFF	TGTGCCAGCAGCGGACTAGTTGGGACCGGGGAGCTGTTTTTT
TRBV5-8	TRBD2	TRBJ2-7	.	CASSWMTSGRFYEQYF	TGTGCCAGCAGCTGGATGACTAGCGGGAGATTCTACGAGCAGTACTTC
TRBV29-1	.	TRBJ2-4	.	CSVELASDIQYF	TGCAGCGTTGAGTTGGCTAGCGACATTCAGTACTTC
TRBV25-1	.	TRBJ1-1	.	CASSKYLGEGTEAFF	TGTGCCAGCAGTAAATACCTCGGAGAGGGCACTGAAGCTTTCTTT
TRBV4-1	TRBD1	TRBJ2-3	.	CASSRGQGALTDTQYF	TGCGCCAGCAGCCGGGGACAGGGGGCCCTCACAGATACGCAGTATTTT
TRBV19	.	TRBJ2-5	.	CASSIVGGQETQYF	TGTGCCAGTAGTATAGTTGGGGGGCAAGAGACCCAGTACTTC
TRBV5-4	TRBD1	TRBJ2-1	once	CASSPVGQGAEEQFF	TGTGCCAGCAGCCCTGTAGGACAGGGGGCTGAAGAGCAGTTCTTC
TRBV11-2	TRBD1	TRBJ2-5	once	CASSLIRTGWQETQYF	TGTGCCAGCAGCTTAATTCGGACAGGCTGGCAAGAGACCCAGTACTTC
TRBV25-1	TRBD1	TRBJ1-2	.	CASSARGEKGYTF	TGTGCCAGCAGTGCCAGGGGGGAAAAAGGCTACACCTTC